This is a list of T cell receptor beta chains from one sample in a study of spatial heterogeneity in lung cancer. TCRdb reprocessed the 5' RACE reads with MiXCR, giving one entry per CDR3 protein. The sample records about 92,000 distinct CDR3 sequences, about 12% being singletons. Sequencing used PBMCs, obtained at surgery. These receptors came from a male donor with early-stage non-small cell lung cancer. Both conserved end residues are part of each CDR3. Fields, in order: V gene, clone size, J gene, D gene, CDR3 protein, CDR3 DNA. D genes are given only for firm matches. Clone sizes are given selectively: once, few, many, or a class where the clone is expanded.

TRBV5-1,-,TRBJ2-5,-,CASSFLAVQETQYF,TGCGCCAGCAGCTTTTTAGCGGTCCAAGAGACCCAGTACTTC
TRBV11-2,-,TRBJ2-5,TRBD1,CASSMDRGRETQYF,TGTGCCAGCAGCATGGACAGGGGACGAGAGACCCAGTACTTC
TRBV6-5,many,TRBJ2-7,TRBD1,CASSRDRGRNEQYF,TGTGCCAGCAGCCGGGACAGGGGAAGGAACGAGCAGTACTTC
TRBV7-9,few,TRBJ2-7,-,CASENWAGHTYEQYF,TGTGCCAGTGAAAACTGGGCGGGACACACCTACGAGCAGTACTTC
TRBV18,-,TRBJ2-5,-,CASSPLILSETQYF,TGTGCCAGCTCACCATTGATTTTGTCAGAGACCCAGTACTTC
TRBV6-1,few,TRBJ1-5,-,CASRGNGNQPQHF,TGTGCCAGCAGAGGCAATGGCAATCAGCCCCAGCATTTT
TRBV16,few,TRBJ1-5,-,CASSQLGGSNQPQHF,TGTGCCAGCAGCCAATTGGGGGGTAGCAATCAGCCCCAGCATTTT
TRBV3-1,few,TRBJ2-3,TRBD2,CASSQASSGSRSDTQYF,TGTGCCAGCAGCCAAGCATCTAGCGGGAGTAGATCAGATACGCAGTATTTT
TRBV2,few,TRBJ2-5,-,CASSALRETQYF,TGTGCCAGCAGTGCATTGCGGGAGACCCAGTACTTC
TRBV10-3,-,TRBJ2-5,TRBD1,CAIGGQGRQETQYF,TGTGCCATCGGCGGACAGGGGCGACAAGAGACCCAGTACTTC
TRBV5-1,many,TRBJ2-3,-,CASSLTLSTDTQYF,TGCGCCAGCAGCTTGACGCTCAGCACAGATACGCAGTATTTT
TRBV5-1,-,TRBJ2-7,TRBD1,CASSSSGQGSTTGQYF,TGCGCCAGCAGCTCTTCGGGACAGGGGTCCACTACGGGGCAGTACTTC
TRBV29-1,many,TRBJ2-1,TRBD2,CSVEVGLAGASEQFF,TGCAGCGTTGAAGTAGGCCTAGCGGGAGCCAGTGAGCAGTTCTTC
TRBV11-2,many,TRBJ1-2,-,CASSLGLVQANYGYTF,TGTGCCAGCAGCTTAGGGCTCGTTCAGGCTAACTATGGCTACACCTTC
TRBV6-5,few,TRBJ2-1,TRBD1,CASSYQDRGNEQFF,TGTGCCAGCAGTTACCAGGACAGGGGCAATGAGCAGTTCTTC
TRBV5-1,many,TRBJ1-1,-,CASSLAEQPEAFF,TGCGCCAGCAGCTTGGCAGAGCAGCCTGAAGCTTTCTTT
TRBV5-1,few,TRBJ2-5,TRBD2,CASSLYQAGGAETQYF,TGCGCCAGCAGCCTATACCAAGCGGGAGGAGCGGAGACCCAGTACTTC
TRBV20-1,few,TRBJ1-2,-,CSTRTSANYGYTF,TGCAGTACTCGGACCTCAGCTAACTATGGCTACACCTTC
TRBV20-1,few,TRBJ2-5,TRBD1,CSARTGGFETQYF,TGCAGTGCGCGGACAGGGGGTTTCGAGACCCAGTACTTC
TRBV15,-,TRBJ2-2,-,CATSRDRGANTGELFF,TGTGCCACCAGCAGAGATAGGGGGGCGAACACCGGGGAGCTGTTTTTT
TRBV7-2,few,TRBJ2-5,-,CASSLGLQETQYF,TGTGCCAGCAGCTTAGGGCTGCAAGAGACCCAGTACTTC
TRBV14,few,TRBJ2-1,-,CASSHPQARLNEQFF,TGTGCCAGCAGCCATCCCCAAGCTAGGCTAAATGAGCAGTTCTTC
TRBV7-2,-,TRBJ2-6,-,CASSPEPTGANVLTF,TGTGCCAGCAGCCCGGAGCCAACTGGGGCCAACGTCCTGACTTTC
TRBV20-1,few,TRBJ2-5,-,CSARGLGGQETQYF,TGCAGTGCTAGAGGCCTCGGGGGCCAAGAGACCCAGTACTTC
TRBV4-1,-,TRBJ2-7,TRBD2,CASSLKTSGVLDEQYF,TGCGCCAGCAGCCTTAAGACTAGCGGGGTCTTGGATGAGCAGTACTTC
TRBV5-1,-,TRBJ2-5,-,CASSYSTPSQETQYF,TGCGCCAGCAGTTACAGCACCCCGAGTCAAGAGACCCAGTACTTC
TRBV19,few,TRBJ2-1,-,CASSIGAWVYNEQFF,TGTGCCAGTAGTATTGGGGCGTGGGTCTACAATGAGCAGTTCTTC
TRBV10-1,-,TRBJ2-5,-,CASSDRLGTQYF,TGCGCCAGCAGTGACAGGTTGGGAACCCAGTACTTC
TRBV20-1,many,TRBJ1-2,TRBD1,CSASTGALYGYTF,TGCAGTGCTAGTACAGGGGCCCTCTATGGCTACACCTTC
TRBV7-9,many,TRBJ1-1,-,CASSLVAPTEAFF,TGTGCCAGCAGCTTAGTTGCACCGACTGAAGCTTTCTTT
TRBV9,-,TRBJ2-3,-,CASSPMPSSTDTQYF,TGTGCCAGCAGCCCGATGCCCTCTAGCACAGATACGCAGTATTTT
TRBV5-1,-,TRBJ2-3,-,CASSLQVSDTQYF,TGCGCCAGCAGCTTACAGGTTTCAGATACGCAGTATTTT
TRBV18,few,TRBJ2-3,-,CASSLALADTQYF,TGTGCCAGCTCCCTGGCGTTGGCAGATACGCAGTATTTT
TRBV6-5,many,TRBJ2-6,-,CASSADGGGANVLTF,TGTGCCAGCAGTGCCGACGGAGGGGGAGCCAACGTCCTGACTTTC
TRBV6-1,few,TRBJ1-1,-,CATLSGIMNTEAFF,TGTGCCACCTTAAGTGGGATCATGAACACTGAAGCTTTCTTT
TRBV7-9,-,TRBJ2-7,-,CASSSGRTTYEQYF,TGTGCCAGCAGCTCAGGGCGGACTACCTACGAGCAGTACTTC
TRBV5-1,-,TRBJ1-1,-,CASSLQGLSTEAFF,TGCGCCAGCAGCTTGCAGGGGTTAAGCACTGAAGCTTTCTTT
TRBV12-3/TRBV12-4,few,TRBJ2-3,TRBD2,CASSAPSREGLTDTQYF,TGTGCCAGCAGTGCCCCTTCGCGGGAGGGCTTAACAGATACGCAGTATTTT
TRBV24-1,few,TRBJ2-5,-,CATSPRRYPTVQETQYF,TGTGCCACCAGCCCCCGCCGCTATCCGACAGTCCAAGAGACCCAGTACTTC
TRBV7-9,many,TRBJ1-1,TRBD1,CASSLSRQGMNTEAFF,TGTGCCAGCAGCTTAAGTCGACAGGGGATGAACACTGAAGCTTTCTTT
TRBV28,-,TRBJ1-6,-,CASSFLVSSPLHF,TGTGCCAGCAGTTTTTTGGTTAGTTCACCCCTCCACTTT
TRBV9,few,TRBJ2-5,TRBD2,CASSPGGGLQETQYF,TGTGCCAGCAGCCCCGGCGGGGGGCTCCAAGAGACCCAGTACTTC
TRBV6-5,-,TRBJ1-1,TRBD1,CASIRDSRSDTEAFF,TGTGCCAGCATCCGGGACAGCCGGTCGGACACTGAAGCTTTCTTT
TRBV5-1,few,TRBJ1-1,TRBD1,CASSLTTGQLNTEAFF,TGCGCCAGCAGCTTGACTACGGGACAGCTGAACACTGAAGCTTTCTTT
TRBV12-3/TRBV12-4,many,TRBJ2-1,-,CASSLRTAAVNEQFF,TGTGCCAGCAGCTTGCGAACGGCCGCGGTCAATGAGCAGTTCTTC
TRBV24-1,-,TRBJ1-5,-,CATSDLQGQPQHF,TGTGCCACCAGTGATTTGCAAGGCCAGCCCCAGCATTTT
TRBV30,-,TRBJ1-5,TRBD1,CAWSGSGTGSNQPQHF,TGTGCCTGGAGTGGTTCCGGGACAGGCAGCAATCAGCCCCAGCATTTT
TRBV12-3/TRBV12-4,-,TRBJ1-5,-,CASRPGPMNQPQHF,TGTGCCAGCAGGCCCGGACCGATGAATCAGCCCCAGCATTTT
TRBV6-5,-,TRBJ2-3,-,CATRGLGRRYTDTQYF,TGTGCCACGAGGGGCTTGGGGCGGAGATACACAGATACGCAGTATTTT
TRBV11-1,many,TRBJ2-7,-,CASSFQNEQYF,TGTGCCAGCAGCTTTCAGAACGAGCAGTACTTC
TRBV5-1,-,TRBJ1-6,TRBD1,CASSSGTGGRSPLHF,TGCGCCAGCAGCAGCGGGACAGGGGGAAGATCACCCCTCCACTTT
TRBV13,-,TRBJ1-2,-,CASSFWTVTNYGYTF,TGTGCCAGCAGCTTTTGGACGGTGACTAACTATGGCTACACCTTC
TRBV19,few,TRBJ1-2,-,CASTMGHRFGYTF,TGTGCCAGCACAATGGGACATCGTTTTGGCTACACCTTC
TRBV7-2,many,TRBJ2-1,TRBD1,CASSPQGIGQGYNEQFF,TGTGCCAGCAGCCCCCAGGGGATTGGACAGGGATACAATGAGCAGTTCTTC
TRBV6-5,few,TRBJ2-1,TRBD2,CASSYQSGVQNEQFF,TGTGCCAGCAGTTACCAGAGCGGGGTTCAGAATGAGCAGTTCTTC
TRBV14,-,TRBJ1-5,-,CASSQGEFQPQHF,TGTGCCAGCAGCCAAGGGGAGTTTCAGCCCCAGCATTTT
TRBV20-1,few,TRBJ2-5,TRBD2,CSAAGGGETQYF,TGCAGTGCTGCGGGGGGAGGTGAGACCCAGTACTTC
TRBV29-1,many,TRBJ2-7,TRBD1,CSGKRDRVGSYEQYF,TGCAGCGGAAAAAGGGACAGGGTAGGATCCTACGAGCAGTACTTC
TRBV29-1,many,TRBJ2-7,-,CNPYSLRVHEQYF,TGCAACCCCTATAGCCTCCGGGTCCACGAGCAGTACTTC